This T cell receptor beta chain comes out of a study of a mutant IDH1 vaccine in newly diagnosed glioma (dated by TCRdb to 2020 to 2023). Regarding the complete study: Vaccination was initiated 4-6 weeks after radiotherapy alone, or concurrently with temozolomide cycles in the chemotherapy-containing groups. The roughly 35 treated patients were roughly 62% male and roughly 38% female, with a mean age of approximately 40 years. Visit V12 was the week-35 safety follow-up and visit V13 was the week-47 end of study. Six visits were used for peripheral blood collection: V03 (baseline), V05, V07, V10, V12 and V13. Before enrollment, patients had received standard therapy of radiotherapy alone, temozolomide alone, or radiochemotherapy with temozolomide; most received the combination. Longitudinal TCRB deep sequencing was done for about two dozen treated patients, wherever samples were available for exploratory analyses.

The library was built by means of the immunoSEQ multiplex PCR assay. The hsTCRB Kit was used according to the manufacturer's protocol to amplify rearranged TCR beta chain sequences. Sequencing of TCRB libraries was carried out on an Illumina MiSeq. The original pipeline was this. The kit vendor's proprietary platform handled demultiplexing, trimming and gene mapping. In TCRdb, the immuneACCESS table is reduced to in-frame sequences with V and J assigned. These tables do not hold every clone; where another copy was compared, an unresolved V gene accounts for under half, and the others remain unexplained. Clone size and the V and J calls come from that table; the DNA yielded D and trimming. The sample includes tens of thousands of clones, with 80% to 90% observed a single time. About 1.6% of the sample goes to the ten largest clones. As regards this clone: There is no known antigen for this receptor. The input lacks base qualities; no much larger clone sits a single base away.

The junction carries 26 bases between V and J, which are trimmed by 2 bases and 6 bases respectively. The CDR3 measures 19 amino acids from cysteine to phenylalanine. Only the CDR3 DNA is retained, 57 bases long and in frame from the first base. The germline V gene specifies SGHTA as CDR1 and FQGTGA as CDR2. What the research found in general, with its limitations: The authors noted that analyses of patient blood samples could not be reproduced because of sample limitations. PBMC samples for TCRB deep sequencing were selected based on availability. Immune responses induced by the vaccine were seen in around 93% of patients across multiple MHC alleles. No apparent relationship was observed between pseudoprogression and alterations in the top peripheral T cell clonotypes detected by TCRB sequencing.

According to the study, the label for this sample's time point signals: week 35, safety follow-up. A 20-mer mutant IDH1 peptide at 300 micrograms in Montanide made up each vaccine dose, which was injected subcutaneously together with topical imiquimod. Patients received eight vaccinations in weeks 1, 3, 5, 7, 11, 15, 19 and 23, corresponding to visits V03 through V10. Newly diagnosed WHO grade 3 or 4 IDH1-mutant astrocytomas showing loss of nuclear ATRX were present in the donors. The samples were drawn from NOA16, a multicentre, single-arm, open-label phase I trial in Germany that tested a mutant IDH1 peptide vaccine in humans for the first time. Genomic DNA for TCRB sequencing was extracted from EDTA blood using the DNeasy Blood and Tissue Kit.

Recombination connected TRBV7-3 to TRBJ2-1; the D region possibly corresponds to TRBD1 (5 bases align). The sequence was obtained from a man between 40 and 49 years old with glioma. This sample comprised PBMCs, obtained from a glioma patient whose treatment included an IDH1 peptide vaccine. The DNA reads TGTGCCAGCAGCTTATTTCATGGGCAAGGGGTCGGCTTATCCAATGAGCAGTTCTTC. It codes for CASSLFHGQGVGLSNEQFF.